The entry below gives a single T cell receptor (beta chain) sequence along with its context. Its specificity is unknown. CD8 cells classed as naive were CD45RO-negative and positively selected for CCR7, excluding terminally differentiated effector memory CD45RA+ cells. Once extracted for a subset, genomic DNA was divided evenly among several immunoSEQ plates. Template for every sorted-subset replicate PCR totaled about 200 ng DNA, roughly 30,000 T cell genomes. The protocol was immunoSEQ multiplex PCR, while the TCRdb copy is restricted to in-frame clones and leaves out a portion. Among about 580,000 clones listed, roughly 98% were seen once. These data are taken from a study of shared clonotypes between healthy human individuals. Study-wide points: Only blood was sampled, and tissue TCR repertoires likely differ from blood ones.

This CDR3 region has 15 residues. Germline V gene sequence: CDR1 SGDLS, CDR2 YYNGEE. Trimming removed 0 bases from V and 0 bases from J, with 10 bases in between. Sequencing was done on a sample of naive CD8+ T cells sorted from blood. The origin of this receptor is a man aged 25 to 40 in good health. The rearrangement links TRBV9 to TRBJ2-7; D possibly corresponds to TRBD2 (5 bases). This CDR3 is CASSVGSSSSYEQYF. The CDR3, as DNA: TGTGCCAGCAGCGTAGGTTCTAGCAGCTCCTACGAGCAGTACTTC.